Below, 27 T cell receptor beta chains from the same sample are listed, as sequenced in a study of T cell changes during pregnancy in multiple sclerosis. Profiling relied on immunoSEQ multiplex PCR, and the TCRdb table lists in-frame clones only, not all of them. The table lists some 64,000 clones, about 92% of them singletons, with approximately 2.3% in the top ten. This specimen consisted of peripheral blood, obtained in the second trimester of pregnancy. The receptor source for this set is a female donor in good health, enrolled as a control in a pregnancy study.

The CDR3 is CATIDTTDTQYF. As DNA, the CDR3 is TGTGCCACCATCGACACCACAGATACGCAGTATTTT. The rearrangement joins TRBV19 to TRBJ2-3; D gene uncertain. V was cut by 10 bases and J by 2 bases, with 10 bases left in between. Germline CDR1 LNHDA, CDR2 SQIVND (reference sequence). This CDR3 contains 12 residues.

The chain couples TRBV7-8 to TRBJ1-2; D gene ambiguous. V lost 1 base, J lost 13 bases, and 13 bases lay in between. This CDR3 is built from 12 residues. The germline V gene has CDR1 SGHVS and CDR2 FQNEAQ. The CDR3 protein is CASSLGGPSCTF. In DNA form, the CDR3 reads TGTGCCAGCAGCTTAGGAGGCCCCTCCTGCACCTTC. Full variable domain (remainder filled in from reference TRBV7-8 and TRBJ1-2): GAGVSQSPRYKVAKRGQDVALRCDPISGHVSLFWYQQALGQGPEFLTYFQNEAQLDKSGLPSDRFFAERPEGSVSTLKIQRTQQEDSAVYLCASSLGGPSCTFGSGTRLTVV.

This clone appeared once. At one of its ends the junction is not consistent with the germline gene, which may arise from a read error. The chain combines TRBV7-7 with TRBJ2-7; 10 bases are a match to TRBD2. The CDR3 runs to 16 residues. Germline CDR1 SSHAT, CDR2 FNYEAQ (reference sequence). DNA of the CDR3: TGTGCTAGCAGCTCCGGTCTAGCGGGAGTCGGCAACGAGCAGTACTTC. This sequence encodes CASSSGLAGVGNEQYF.

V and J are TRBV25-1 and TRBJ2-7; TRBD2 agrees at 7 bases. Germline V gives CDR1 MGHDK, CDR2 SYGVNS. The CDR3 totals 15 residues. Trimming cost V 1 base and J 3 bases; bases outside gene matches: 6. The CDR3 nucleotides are TGTGCCAGCAGTGAATCAGCGGGGACGAACTACGAGCAGTACTTC. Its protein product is CASSESAGTNYEQYF.

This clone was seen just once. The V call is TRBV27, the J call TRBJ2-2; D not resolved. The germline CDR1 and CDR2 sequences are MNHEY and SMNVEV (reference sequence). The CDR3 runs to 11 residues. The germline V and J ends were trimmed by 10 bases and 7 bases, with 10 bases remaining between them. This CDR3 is CAILVGGELFF. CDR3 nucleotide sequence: TGTGCCATCTTGGTCGGCGGGGAGCTGTTTTTT.

The CDR3 DNA is TGTGCCAGTCGCGGGGGAACCTACAATGAGCAGTTCTTC. It codes for CASRGGTYNEQFF. V is TRBV9 and J is TRBJ2-1; 7 nucleotides match TRBD2. J lost 2 bases, V lost 8 bases, and 4 bases had no gene match. CDR1 is SGDLS, CDR2 YYNGEE, per germline. The CDR3 contains 13 residues.

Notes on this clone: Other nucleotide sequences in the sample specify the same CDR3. The DNA of the CDR3 is TGTGCCAGCAGTCCTGCGTACGAGCAGTACTTC. This sequence encodes CASSPAYEQYF. V usage is TRBV6-6 and J usage is TRBJ2-7; no definite D call. Trimming took 5 bases from V and 4 from J, leaving 6 bases between them. From germline, CDR1 is MNHNY and CDR2 SVGAGI (reference sequence). The CDR3 is 11 amino acids.

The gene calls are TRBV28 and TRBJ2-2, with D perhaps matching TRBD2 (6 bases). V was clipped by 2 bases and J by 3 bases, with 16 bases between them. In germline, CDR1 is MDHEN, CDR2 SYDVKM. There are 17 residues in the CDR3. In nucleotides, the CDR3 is TGTGCCAGCAGTTTAACGAGAGCGGGCGGGTACACCGGGGAGCTGTTTTTT. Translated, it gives CASSLTRAGGYTGELFF.

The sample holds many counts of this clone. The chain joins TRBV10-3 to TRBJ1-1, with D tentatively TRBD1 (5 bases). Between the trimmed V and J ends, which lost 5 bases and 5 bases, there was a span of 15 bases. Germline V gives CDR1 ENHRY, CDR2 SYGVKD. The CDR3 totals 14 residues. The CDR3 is CAISQGTFGTEAFF. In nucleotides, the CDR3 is TGTGCCATCAGTCAGGGCACCTTTGGGACTGAAGCTTTCTTT.

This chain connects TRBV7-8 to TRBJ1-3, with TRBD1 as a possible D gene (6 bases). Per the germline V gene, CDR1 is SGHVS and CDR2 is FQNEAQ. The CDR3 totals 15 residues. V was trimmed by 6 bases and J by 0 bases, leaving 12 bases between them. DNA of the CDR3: TGTGCCAGCAGGGACGGGGGGCTCTCTGGAAACACCATATATTTT. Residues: CASRDGGLSGNTIYF.

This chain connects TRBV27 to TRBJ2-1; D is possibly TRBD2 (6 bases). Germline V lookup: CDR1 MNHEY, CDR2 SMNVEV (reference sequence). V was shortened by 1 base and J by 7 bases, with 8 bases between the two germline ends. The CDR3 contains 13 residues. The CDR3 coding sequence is TGTGCCAGCAGTTTATTCCGGGGGAATGAGCAGTTCTTC. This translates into CASSLFRGNEQFF.

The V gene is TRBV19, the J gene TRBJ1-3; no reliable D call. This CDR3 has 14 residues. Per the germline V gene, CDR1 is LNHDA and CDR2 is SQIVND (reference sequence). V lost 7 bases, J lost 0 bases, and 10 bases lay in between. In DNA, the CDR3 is TGTGCCAGTAAGAGCCCGTCCTCTGGAAACACCATATATTTT. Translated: CASKSPSSGNTIYF.

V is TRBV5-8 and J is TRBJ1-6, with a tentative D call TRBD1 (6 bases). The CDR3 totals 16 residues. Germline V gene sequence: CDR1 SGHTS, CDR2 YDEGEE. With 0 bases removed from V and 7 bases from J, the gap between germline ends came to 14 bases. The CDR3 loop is CASSLDRELGNSPLHF. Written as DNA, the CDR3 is TGTGCCAGCAGCTTGGACAGGGAGCTGGGAAATTCACCCCTCCACTTT.

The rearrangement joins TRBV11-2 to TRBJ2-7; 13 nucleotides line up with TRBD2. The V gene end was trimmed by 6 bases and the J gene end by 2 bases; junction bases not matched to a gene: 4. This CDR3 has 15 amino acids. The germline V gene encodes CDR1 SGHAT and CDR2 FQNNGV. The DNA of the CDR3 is TGTGCCAGCAGGCCAACTAGCGGGAGGGCCTACGAGCAGTACTTC. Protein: CASRPTSGRAYEQYF.

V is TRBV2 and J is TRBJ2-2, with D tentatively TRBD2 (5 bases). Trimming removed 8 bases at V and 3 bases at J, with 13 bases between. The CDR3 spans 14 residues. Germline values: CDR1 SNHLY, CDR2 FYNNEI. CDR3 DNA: TGTGCCAGCCGGGGAGACGGGTACACCGGGGAGCTGTTTTTT. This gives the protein CASRGDGYTGELFF.

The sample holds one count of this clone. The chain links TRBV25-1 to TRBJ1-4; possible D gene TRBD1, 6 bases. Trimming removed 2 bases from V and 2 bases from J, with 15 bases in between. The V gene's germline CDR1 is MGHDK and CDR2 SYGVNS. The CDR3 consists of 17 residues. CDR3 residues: CASSEGARGGTNEKLFF. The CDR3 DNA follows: TGTGCCAGCAGTGAAGGGGCAAGGGGGGGGACTAATGAAAAACTGTTTTTT.

This CDR3 is CASSLRRDSHSNQPQHF. Here the CDR3 DNA reads TGTGCCAGCAGTTTACGAAGGGACAGTCATAGCAATCAGCCCCAGCATTTT. The rearrangement uses TRBV27 and TRBJ1-5; 7 bases are shared with TRBD1. The CDR3 spans 17 residues. With 2 bases clipped from V and 0 bases from J, the junction kept 7 bases outside the gene matches. Germline V gene sequence: CDR1 MNHEY, CDR2 SMNVEV (reference sequence).

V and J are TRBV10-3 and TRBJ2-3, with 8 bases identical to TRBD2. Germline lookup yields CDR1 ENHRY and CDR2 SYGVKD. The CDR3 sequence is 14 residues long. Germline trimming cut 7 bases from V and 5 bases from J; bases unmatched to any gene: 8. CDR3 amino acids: CAINRDGGEDTQYF. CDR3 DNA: TGTGCCATCAACCGGGACGGGGGGGAAGATACGCAGTATTTT.

The DNA of the CDR3 is TGTGCCAGCAGCTTGGTACAAGCGGGAGGACGTCTGGAGCAGTACTTC. Translated: CASSLVQAGGRLEQYF. V usage is TRBV5-5 and J usage is TRBJ2-7, with TRBD2 matching over 9 bases. The CDR3 consists of 16 residues. The germline gives CDR1 SGHKS, CDR2 YYEKEE (reference sequence). The trim removed 0 bases at V and 7 bases at J, leaving 11 bases unmatched.

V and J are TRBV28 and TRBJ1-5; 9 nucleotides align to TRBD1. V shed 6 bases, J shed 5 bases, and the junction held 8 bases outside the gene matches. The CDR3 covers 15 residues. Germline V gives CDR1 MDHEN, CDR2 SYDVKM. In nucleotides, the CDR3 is TGTGCCAGCAGACAAGCGGGACAGGGAGATCAGCCCCAGCATTTT. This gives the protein CASRQAGQGDQPQHF.

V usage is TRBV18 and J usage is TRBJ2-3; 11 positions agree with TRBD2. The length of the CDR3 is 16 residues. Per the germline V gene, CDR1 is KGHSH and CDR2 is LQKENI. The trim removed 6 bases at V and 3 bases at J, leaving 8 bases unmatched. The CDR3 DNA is TGTGCCAGCTCGTCCACTAGCGGGAGTTGGACAGATACGCAGTATTTT. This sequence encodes CASSSTSGSWTDTQYF.

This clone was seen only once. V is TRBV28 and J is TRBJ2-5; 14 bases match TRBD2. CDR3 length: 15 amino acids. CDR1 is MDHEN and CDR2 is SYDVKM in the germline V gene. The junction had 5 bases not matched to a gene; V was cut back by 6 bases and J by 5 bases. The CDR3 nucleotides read TGTGCCAGCAGCGGGACTAGCGGGAGATATGAGACCCAGTACTTC. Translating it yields CASSGTSGRYETQYF.

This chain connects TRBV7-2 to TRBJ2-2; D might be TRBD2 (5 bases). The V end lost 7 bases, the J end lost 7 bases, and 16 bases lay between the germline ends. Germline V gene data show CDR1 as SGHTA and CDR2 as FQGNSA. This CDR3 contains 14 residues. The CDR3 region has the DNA TGTGCCAGCACCCGAGTGAGGGCCGGCGGGGAGCTGTTTTTT. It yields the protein CASTRVRAGGELFF.

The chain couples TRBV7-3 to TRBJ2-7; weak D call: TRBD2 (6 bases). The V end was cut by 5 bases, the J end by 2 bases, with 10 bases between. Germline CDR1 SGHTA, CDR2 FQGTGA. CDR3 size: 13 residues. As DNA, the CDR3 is TGTGCCAGCAGCCCAACGGGGGCCTACGAGCAGTACTTC. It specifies CASSPTGAYEQYF.

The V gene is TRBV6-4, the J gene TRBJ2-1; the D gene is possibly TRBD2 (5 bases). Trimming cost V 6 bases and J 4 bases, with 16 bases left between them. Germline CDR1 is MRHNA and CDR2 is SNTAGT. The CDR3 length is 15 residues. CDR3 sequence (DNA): TGTGCCAGCAGCCTAGGCCCCGGGGTTTACAATGAGCAGTTCTTC. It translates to CASSLGPGVYNEQFF.

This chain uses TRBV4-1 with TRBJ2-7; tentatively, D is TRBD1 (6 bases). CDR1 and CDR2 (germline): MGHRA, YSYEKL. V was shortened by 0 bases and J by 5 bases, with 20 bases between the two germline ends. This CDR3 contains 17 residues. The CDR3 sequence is CASSQDQTNSHRDEQYF. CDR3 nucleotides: TGCGCCAGCAGCCAAGATCAAACGAACAGCCACAGGGACGAGCAGTACTTC.

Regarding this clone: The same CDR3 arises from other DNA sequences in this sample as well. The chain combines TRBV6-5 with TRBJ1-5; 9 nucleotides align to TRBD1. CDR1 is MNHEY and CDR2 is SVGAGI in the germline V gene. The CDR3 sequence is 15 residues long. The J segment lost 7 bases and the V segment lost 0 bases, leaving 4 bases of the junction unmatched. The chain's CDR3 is CASSYSGQGNQPQHF. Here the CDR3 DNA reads TGTGCCAGCAGTTACTCAGGACAGGGGAACCAGCCCCAGCATTTT.